The TCR delta chain described here comes from a study of human gamma delta and Vdelta1 T cells. Whole-study results and caveats: Polyclonal Delta One T cells reportedly showed broad cytotoxic targeting of acute myeloid leukemia.

The CDR3 has 22 residues. Trimming removed 4 bases at V and 0 bases at J, with 25 bases between. CDR1 is TSWWSYY and CDR2 is QGS in the germline V gene. TCRdb re-identified clones in the PCR reads via CATT. The sample carries about 13,000 delta-chain clones, 40% to 60% recorded once. This clone was seen a few times. The antigen is unknown. The specimen sequenced was Vdelta1 gamma-delta T cells from blood grown in culture (DOT cells). The TCR sequence derives from a human donor in good health. V gene TRDV1 combines with J gene TRDJ3; possibly TRDD3 for D (5 bases). In DNA form, the CDR3 reads TGTGCTCTTGGGGTCGGCCCCAACTTGTCAGGGATTAGCTCCTGGGACACCCGACAGATGTTTTTC. This gives the protein CALGVGPNLSGISSWDTRQMFF.